This T cell receptor (beta chain) comes out of a study of T cell responses to AZD1222 COVID-19 vaccine. On this clone: What it binds is not known.

Method: immunoSEQ multiplex PCR; TCRdb's copy keeps in-frame clones and lacks some. This table has about 140,000 clones, around 88% appearing once. Regarding the study as a whole: Most donors were white British, females outnumbered males, and clonal diversity was possibly underestimated. AZD1222 recipients seropositive at baseline numbered only 5 to 7. Repertoire collection took place solely once the T cell response had peaked. Reportedly, nearly half the spike-specific TCRs target unmutated variant regions.

Trimming cost V 4 bases and J 2 bases; bases outside gene matches: 4. Per germline, CDR1 SGHRS and CDR2 YFSETQ. The CDR3 totals 15 residues. The sample consisted of peripheral blood, taken on day 0 of AZD1222 vaccination. This chain uses TRBV5-1 with TRBJ2-5, with TRBD1 matching over 11 bases. The origin of this receptor is an adult in good health. Written as DNA, the CDR3 is TGCGCCAGCAGCGGGACAGGGGGACTACAAGAGACCCAGTACTTC. It codes for CASSGTGGLQETQYF.